Shown below are 5 T cell receptor beta chains from a single sample sequenced in a study of T cells in Graves' hyperthyroidism and ophthalmopathy. The source material, RNA transcripts, was used to amplify TCR beta CDR3 regions. Primed by the HTBI set, a first-round RT-PCR was run on the TCR CDR3. TCRdb re-called the multiplex PCR reads through MiXCR, storing one row per CDR3 protein. The sample has a few hundred thousand distinct CDR3 sequences, around 45% seen once. The sample was peripheral blood or thyroid tissue (not recorded which). These receptor sequences come from a woman between 18 and 30 years old with Graves' hyperthyroidism.

The V and J genes are TRBV29-1 and TRBJ1-1; no clear D. Germline V CDR1 and CDR2: SQVTM, ANQGSEA. With 3 bases removed from V and 6 bases from J, the gap between germline ends came to 14 bases. The CDR3 has 13 amino acids. The CDR3 sequence is CSVDLGLRAEAFF. DNA for the CDR3: TGCAGCGTTGATTTGGGGTTGAGGGCTGAAGCTTTCTTT. The whole variable domain, filled in from reference TRBV29-1 and TRBJ1-1, reads SAVISQKPSRDICQRGTSLTIQCQVDSQVTMMFWYRQQPGQSLTLIATANQGSEATYESGFVIDKFPISRPNLTFSTLTVSNMSPEDSSIYLCSVDLGLRAEAFFGQGTRLTVV.

This clonotype was detected many times. The gene calls are TRBV29-1 and TRBJ2-7, with 7 bases that match TRBD1. The V gene's germline CDR1 is SQVTM and CDR2 ANQGSEA. The CDR3 length is 13 residues. The ends lost 7 bases at V and 5 bases at J; junction bases unmatched: 11. CDR3 sequence: CSAQSGTDNEQYF. CDR3 nucleotides: TGCAGCGCACAGTCCGGGACAGACAACGAGCAGTACTTC.

This clonotype was observed many times. The J gene is TRBJ1-1, the V gene TRBV20-1; D is perhaps TRBD1 (6 bases). Trimming cost V 6 bases and J 11 bases, with 22 bases left between them. Per germline, CDR1 DFQATT and CDR2 SNEGSKA (reference sequence). The CDR3 is 13 amino acids. CDR3 sequence reads: CSAHPTGKAVAFF. In nucleotides, the CDR3 is TGCAGTGCCCACCCCACAGGGAAGGCTGTGGCTTTCTTT.

This clonotype has only a few counts. The genes are TRBV9 and TRBJ1-3; D uncertain. The germline V gene has CDR1 SGDLS and CDR2 YYNGEE. The CDR3 loop spans 16 amino acids. With 4 bases removed from V and 0 bases from J, the gap between germline ends came to 14 bases. CDR3 DNA: TGTGCCAGCAGCACTAGCCCAATTAACTCTGGAAACACCATATATTTT. Translating gives CASSTSPINSGNTIYF.

The genes are TRBV25-1 and TRBJ1-1; D is undetermined. Trimming pared 9 bases from V and 4 bases from J, leaving 18 bases between. Germline lookup yields CDR1 MGHDK and CDR2 SYGVNS. The CDR3 has 14 residues. CDR3 sequence (DNA): TGTGCCAGTACCATAATGGCGGGAACCACTGAAGCTTTCTTT. Its translation is CASTIMAGTTEAFF.